The 11 T cell receptor beta chains given below trace back to one sample, sequenced in a study of metastatic and nonmetastatic thyroid tumors. With MiXCR, TCRdb reprocessed the PCR reads. The data hold over 45,000 clones, with roughly a fifth observed a single time. Patients were all untreated before their thyroid surgery. The source material was blood. These receptors came from a male donor with papillary thyroid cancer or a benign thyroid nodule (not recorded which). Some clones in this sample may be carry-over from other donors' samples.

The chain has TRBV20-1 and TRBJ1-2; no clear D. Germline lookup yields CDR1 DFQATT and CDR2 SNEGSKA (reference sequence). Trimming cost V 1 base and J 8 bases, with 20 bases left between them. This CDR3 spans 15 amino acids. The CDR3 is CSARVRRRGLGGYTF. As DNA, the CDR3 is TGCAGTGCTAGAGTCCGCCGGAGAGGTCTGGGGGGCTACACCTTC.

This clone came up many times. The chain recombines TRBV19 with TRBJ2-2; the D gene is possibly TRBD1 (7 bases). The CDR3 runs to 15 residues. V was shortened by 6 bases and J by 3 bases, with 14 bases between the two germline ends. Looked up from germline, CDR1 is LNHDA and CDR2 is SQIVND (reference sequence). CDR3: CASRRDSLDTGELFF. CDR3 coding DNA: TGTGCCAGTAGGCGGGACAGCCTGGACACCGGGGAGCTGTTTTTT. Looking up the rest from reference TRBV19 and TRBJ2-2 gives the full variable domain: DGGITQSPKYLFRKEGQNVTLSCEQNLNHDAMYWYRQDPGQGLRLIYYSQIVNDFQKGDIAEGYSVSREKKESFPLTVTSAQKNPTAFYLCASRRDSLDTGELFFGEGSRLTVL.

The rearrangement uses TRBV30 and TRBJ2-3; perhaps TRBD2 as D (6 bases). Germline assignment: CDR1 GTSNPN and CDR2 SVGIG (reference sequence). Trimming stripped 3 bases from V and 3 bases from J, with 19 bases between. The CDR3 sequence is 16 residues long. Here the CDR3 reads CAWSGGFKRGTDTQYF. The CDR3 DNA follows: TGTGCCTGGAGCGGGGGATTTAAACGGGGGACAGATACGCAGTATTTT.

The genes are TRBV20-1 and TRBJ2-5; a possible D gene is TRBD1 (6 bases). CDR1 DFQATT and CDR2 SNEGSKA come from the germline V gene (reference sequence). The V gene lost 5 bases and the J gene lost 3 bases, with 19 bases spanning the gap. The CDR3 has 15 amino acids. The CDR3: CSAPAHRELKETQYF. In DNA, the CDR3 is TGCAGTGCTCCGGCCCACAGGGAACTCAAAGAGACCCAGTACTTC.

This clone was recorded many times. The chain carries TRBV4-1 and TRBJ2-2, with D unresolved. Germline values: CDR1 MGHRA, CDR2 YSYEKL. The CDR3 consists of 13 residues. Trimming left V 3 bases short and J 7 bases short, with 9 bases between. The CDR3 DNA reads as TGCGCCAGCAGCCAGCCGTCGTACGGGGAGCTGTTTTTT. It yields the protein CASSQPSYGELFF.

This clone was counted at least ten times. The chain combines TRBV18 with TRBJ2-7, with 7 nucleotides matching TRBD1. V trimming: 2 bases; J trimming: 0 bases; junction bases outside the gene matches: 7. The germline V gene encodes CDR1 KGHSH and CDR2 LQKENI. This CDR3 region has 16 residues. The CDR3 DNA follows: TGTGCCAGCTCACCAGCGAGGACAGGCAGCTCCTACGAGCAGTACTTC. Protein sequence: CASSPARTGSSYEQYF.

This clone was detected ten times or more. The chain employs TRBV20-1 and TRBJ2-7; 8 nucleotides line up with TRBD1. Germline V gene lookup returns CDR1 DFQATT and CDR2 SNEGSKA (reference sequence). The CDR3 runs 9 residues. Losses at the gene ends were 5 bases for V and 11 bases for J; bases not matched to a gene: 2. Here the CDR3 reads CSADRGEYF. DNA of the CDR3: TGCAGTGCTGACAGGGGAGAGTACTTC.

The rearrangement links TRBV3-1 to TRBJ1-2; D is unclear. The V gene lost 1 base and the J gene lost 5 bases, with 8 bases spanning the gap. Germline CDR1 is LGHDT and CDR2 is YNNKEL (reference sequence). The CDR3 is made up of 13 amino acids. CDR3 DNA: TGTGCCAGCAGCCAAGTTAGTAGTTATGGCTACACCTTC. This codes for CASSQVSSYGYTF.

This clone was counted at least ten times. The V and J genes are TRBV11-1 and TRBJ2-1, with TRBD1 matching 10 bases. V dropped 3 bases and J dropped 7; count of bases not matched to a gene: 9. Looked up from germline, CDR1 is SGHAT and CDR2 is FQDESV (reference sequence). The CDR3 extends over 16 amino acids. The CDR3 reads CASSFSGTGANNEQFF. CDR3 DNA: TGTGCCAGCAGCTTTTCCGGGACAGGGGCAAATAATGAGCAGTTCTTC.

This clone was seen a handful of times. This sequence joins TRBV6-1 and TRBJ1-2; 8 bases align to TRBD1. The CDR3 totals 16 residues. Germline CDR1 reads MNHNS; CDR2 reads SASEGT. V was clipped by 5 bases and J by 7 bases; unmatched bases: 15. As DNA, the CDR3 is TGTGCCAGCAGTCCTCCTGTGGACGGACAGGGTGGTGGCTACACCTTC. Its protein is CASSPPVDGQGGGYTF.

Worth noting for this clone: At one boundary the junction diverges from the germline segment, which might be a read error. This same CDR3 is encoded by further DNA sequences in the sample. The chain uses TRBV28 and TRBJ2-5, with 13 bases aligning to TRBD2. Germline V gene data show CDR1 as MDHEN and CDR2 as SYDVKM. The CDR3 runs to 15 residues. The DNA for the CDR3 is TGTGCCAGCAGTACAAGGACTAGCGGGAGAGAGACTCAGTACTTC. Protein: CASSTRTSGRETQYF.